This T cell receptor (beta chain) was found in a study of TIL therapy for anti-PD-1-resistant metastatic lung cancer (dated by TCRdb to the early 2020s). About the study as a whole: Before any PD-1/PD-L1 blockade was given, tumors were harvested, nivolumab was then administered, and patients who progressed went on to receive lymphodepletion, an infusion of expanded TIL, and IL-2. A median age of 54 years (range roughly 38-75) and a median tumor PD-L1 proportion score of 4.5% to 6.5% were recorded among enrolled patients. Most of the cohort had lung adenocarcinoma, several tumors were EGFR-mutant and two were ALK-rearranged, and half of the patients were current or former smokers. Across the cohort, whole-exome sequencing showed a median non-synonymous tumor mutation burden of approximately 1.5 mutations per megabase. Tumor and peripheral blood T cell receptor beta sequencing was used to track clonotypes across tumor, expanded TIL product and serial blood samples. What the study reported, not specific to this receptor: The cohort was highly selected, with more treatment-naive, never-smoker and oncogene-addicted patients than typical, limiting generalizability. The baseline peripheral repertoire was partially replaced by infused TIL clonotypes, which then decayed over months, and persistence showed no apparent association with response. The study protocol defined all tumor marker inferences as exploratory.

Notes on this clone: Its antigen has not been determined. No quality values exist for individual bases; no much larger clone is one base distant.

What this sample's time point label stands for: pre-treatment sample, taken before nivolumab and TIL therapy. A phase I trial run at two centers enrolled adults with stage 4 NSCLC between 2017 and 2020. The samples were drawn from an open-label, single-arm phase I trial testing tumor-infiltrating lymphocyte therapy combined with nivolumab in advanced non-small cell lung cancer. Blood mononuclear cells from EDTA tubes were separated on a Ficoll gradient and snap-frozen as pellets, and DNA was extracted from the cells using a Qiagen mini-prep kit. TCR beta CDR3 regions were amplified from genomic DNA by bias-controlled multiplex PCR with the immunoSEQ v3 hsTCRB kit. TCR libraries were sequenced on an Illumina NextSeq 500 to around 1.9 million read pairs for survey level or 5-6 million for deep level. Regarding the original processing steps: Clonality was reported by immunoSEQ Analyzer software, which also assigned V, D and J genes and filtered out non-productive sequences. To compare repertoires between infused TIL and blood, productive Simpson clonality was used along with the Morisita overlap index of productive TRB rearrangements. Absolute clonotype counts in blood were estimated by multiplying the lymphocyte count by the CD3+ fraction and by the productive frequency of the clone. The table was pulled from immuneACCESS by TCRdb, which kept in-frame rearrangements only. Such tables lose some clones; where checked, under half of the loss comes from unresolved V genes, and the rest has no known cause. V, J and clone size were drawn from that table, and D and trimming were deduced from the DNA. Counted in this sample were about 50,000 clones; 86% of them appeared once. About 5% of the sample lies in the top ten.

The CDR3 measures 13 amino acids from cysteine to phenylalanine. The sequence is cut down to CDR3 DNA, 39 bases in frame from base 1. The junction shows trimming of 2 bases on V and 5 bases on J, plus 7 bases between the germline ends. CDR1 and CDR2, looked up from the germline V gene (reference sequence), are PRHDT and FYEKMQ. The sequence came from a person between 25 and 79 years old with non-small cell lung cancer. Sequences were derived from blood, sampled at baseline. The V and J segments used are TRBV13 and TRBJ2-1, with a weak D call of TRBD1 (6 bases match). DNA sequence: TGTGCCAGCAGCTTACGGACAGACAATGAGCAGTTCTTC. Its translation is CASSLRTDNEQFF.